This is a list of T cell receptor beta chains from one sample in a study of shared clonotypes between healthy human individuals. The method was immunoSEQ multiplex PCR; TCRdb's version includes in-frame clones alone and lacks a portion of them. The sample lists 400,000 to 600,000 clones, about 75% occurring once. Sequenced input: PBMCs. Receptors originate from a woman aged 40 to 55 in good health. Some clones in this sample may be carry-over from other donors' samples. The conserved cysteine and the conserved F or W are not part of the CDR3 here. Each record gives: V gene, CDR3 protein.

>TRBV2
ASSDGIADTQY
>TRBV5-1
ASSPRPKETQY
>TRBV5-1
ASSPRDRSGGGANVLT
>TRBV10-3
AIRSGQGEETQY
>TRBV5-6
ASSFVGASNTGELF
>TRBV19
ASSMWRENLNQPQH
>TRBV5-6
ASSLIAGGFNEQF
>TRBV27
ASRPGGDRVNTEAF
>TRBV28
ASSLGGTGHYEQY
>TRBV5-1
ASSIGQGIPGANVLT
>TRBV6-4
ASSAGTGSTDTQY
>TRBV28
ASSLPGTARGNQPQH
>TRBV13
ASSLEGTEAF
>TRBV29-1
STNRDSYNEQF
>TRBV7-9
ASSFSGSAGANVLT
>TRBV10-2
ASSGDRVSGNTIY
>TRBV6-4
ASSEGQGLDTQY
>TRBV27
ASSARAGSYEQY
>TRBV5-5
ASSLNRARQPQH
>TRBV5-4
ASSGRATYEQY
>TRBV19
ASSIRANTEAF
>TRBV18
ASSPAQGTYEQY
>TRBV10-3
AISFPGATEAF